At least ten counts were recorded for the clone carrying this T cell receptor beta chain. Its antigen is currently unknown. TCRdb re-called the reads through MiXCR, storing one row per CDR3 protein. The data hold more than 150,000 distinct CDR3 sequences, with about 20% observed a single time. These data originate in a study of T cell repertoires in cytomegalovirus infection. Study-level information: Based on public TCR beta signatures, there were indications of CMV infection and of a matching HLA type.

Study results and caveats: Individuals carrying CMV plus the relevant HLA were identified by cumulative frequency of public TCR beta families. CMV-specific HLA-C-restricted TCR beta clonotypes dominated the ex vivo response.

The V gene lost 1 base and the J gene lost 8 bases, with 11 bases spanning the gap. CDR1 and CDR2 (germline): SGHTA, FQGNSA. This CDR3 contains 13 residues. V and J are TRBV7-2 and TRBJ1-1; D remains unclear. The receptor's source is a human donor in good health (CMV status not recorded). Some clones in this sample may be carry-over from other donors' samples. Sequencing input: PBMCs. The CDR3 protein is CASSLVGHSEAFF. The CDR3 nucleotides are TGTGCCAGCAGCTTAGTTGGCCACTCAGAAGCTTTCTTT. Full variable domain (rest looked up from reference TRBV7-2 and TRBJ1-1): GAGVSQSPSNKVTEKGKDVELRCDPISGHTALYWYRQSLGQGLEFLIYFQGNSAPDKSGLPSDRFSAERTGGSVSTLTIQRTQQEDSAVYLCASSLVGHSEAFFGQGTRLTVV.